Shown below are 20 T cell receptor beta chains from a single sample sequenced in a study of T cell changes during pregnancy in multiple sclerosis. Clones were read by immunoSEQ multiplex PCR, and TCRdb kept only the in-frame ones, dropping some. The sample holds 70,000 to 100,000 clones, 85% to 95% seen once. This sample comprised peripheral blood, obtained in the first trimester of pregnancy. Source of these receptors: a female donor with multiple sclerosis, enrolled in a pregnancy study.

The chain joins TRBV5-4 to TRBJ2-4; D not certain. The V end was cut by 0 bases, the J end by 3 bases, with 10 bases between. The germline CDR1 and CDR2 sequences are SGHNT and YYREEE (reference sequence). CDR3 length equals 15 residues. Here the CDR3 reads CASSLAGALKNIQYF. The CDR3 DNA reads TGTGCCAGCAGCTTGGCCGGAGCGCTCAAAAACATTCAGTACTTC.

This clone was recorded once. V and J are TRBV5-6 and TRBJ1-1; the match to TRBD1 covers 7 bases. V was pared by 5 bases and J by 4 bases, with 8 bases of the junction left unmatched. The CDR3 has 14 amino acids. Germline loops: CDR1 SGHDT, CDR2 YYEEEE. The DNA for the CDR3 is TGTGCCAGCAGGCTTACCACAGGGGTCACTGAAGCTTTCTTT. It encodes CASRLTTGVTEAFF.

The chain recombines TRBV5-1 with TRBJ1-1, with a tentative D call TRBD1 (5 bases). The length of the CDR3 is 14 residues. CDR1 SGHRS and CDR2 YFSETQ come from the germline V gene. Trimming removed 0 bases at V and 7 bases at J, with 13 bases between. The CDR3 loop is CASSLEPGGGEAFF. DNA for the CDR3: TGCGCCAGCAGCTTGGAGCCCGGGGGAGGTGAAGCTTTCTTT.

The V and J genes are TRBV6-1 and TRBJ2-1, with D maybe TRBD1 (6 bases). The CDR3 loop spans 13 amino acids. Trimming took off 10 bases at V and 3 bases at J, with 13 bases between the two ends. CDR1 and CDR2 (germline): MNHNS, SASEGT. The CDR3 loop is CATRTADYNEQFF. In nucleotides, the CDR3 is TGTGCCACCAGGACAGCCGACTACAATGAGCAGTTCTTC.

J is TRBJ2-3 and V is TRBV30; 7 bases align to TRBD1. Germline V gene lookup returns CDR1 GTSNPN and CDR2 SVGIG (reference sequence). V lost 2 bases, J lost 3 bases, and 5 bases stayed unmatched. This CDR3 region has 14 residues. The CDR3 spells CAWSTQGWTDTQYF. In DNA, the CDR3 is TGTGCCTGGAGTACACAGGGGTGGACAGATACGCAGTATTTT.

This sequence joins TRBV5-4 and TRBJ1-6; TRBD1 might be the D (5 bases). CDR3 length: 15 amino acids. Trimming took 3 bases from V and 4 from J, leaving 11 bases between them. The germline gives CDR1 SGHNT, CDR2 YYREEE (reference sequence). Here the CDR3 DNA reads TGTGCCAGCAGCTCCGGACAATCTTATAATTCACCCCTCCACTTT. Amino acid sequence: CASSSGQSYNSPLHF.

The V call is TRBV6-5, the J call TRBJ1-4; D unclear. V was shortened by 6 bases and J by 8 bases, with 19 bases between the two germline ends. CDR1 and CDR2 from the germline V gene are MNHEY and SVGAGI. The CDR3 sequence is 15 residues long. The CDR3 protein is CASSPGGSLREKLFF. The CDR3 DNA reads TGTGCCAGCAGCCCCGGAGGGAGCCTCCGGGAAAAACTGTTTTTT.

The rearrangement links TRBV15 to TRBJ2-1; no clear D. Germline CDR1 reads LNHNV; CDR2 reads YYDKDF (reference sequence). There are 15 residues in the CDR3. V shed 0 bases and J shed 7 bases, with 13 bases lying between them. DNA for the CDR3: TGTGCCACCAGCAGAGATCGTTCGGCGGATAATGAGCAGTTCTTC. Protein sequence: CATSRDRSADNEQFF. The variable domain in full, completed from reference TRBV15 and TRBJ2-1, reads DAMVIQNPRYQVTQFGKPVTLSCSQTLNHNVMYWYQQKSSQAPKLLFHYYDKDFNNEADTPDNFQSRRPNTSFCFLDIRSPGLGDTAMYLCATSRDRSADNEQFFGPGTRLTVL.

The CDR3 coding sequence is TGTGCCAGCAGCTTGGCCGGGGGGGCATCTGAGCAGTTCTTC. Its translation is CASSLAGGASEQFF. The chain couples TRBV7-3 to TRBJ2-1, with TRBD2 identical over 8 bases. With 3 bases clipped from V and 9 bases from J, the junction kept 7 bases outside the gene matches. This CDR3 region has 14 residues. From germline, CDR1 is SGHTA and CDR2 FQGTGA.

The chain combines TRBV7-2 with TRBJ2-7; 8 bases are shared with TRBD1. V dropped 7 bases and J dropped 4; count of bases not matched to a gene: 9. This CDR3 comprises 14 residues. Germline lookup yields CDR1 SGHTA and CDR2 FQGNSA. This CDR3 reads CASTWGTGPYEQYF. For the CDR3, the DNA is TGTGCCAGCACCTGGGGGACAGGACCATACGAGCAGTACTTC.

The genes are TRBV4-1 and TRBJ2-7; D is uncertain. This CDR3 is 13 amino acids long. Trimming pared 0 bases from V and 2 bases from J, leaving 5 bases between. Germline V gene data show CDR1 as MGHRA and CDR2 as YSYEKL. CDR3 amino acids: CASSQDPTYEQYF. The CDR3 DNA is TGCGCCAGCAGCCAAGACCCTACCTACGAGCAGTACTTC.

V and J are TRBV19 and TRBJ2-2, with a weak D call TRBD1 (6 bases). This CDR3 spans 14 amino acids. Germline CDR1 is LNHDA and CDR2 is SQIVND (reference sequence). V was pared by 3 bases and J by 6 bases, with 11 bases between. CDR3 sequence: CASSIHRVAGELFF. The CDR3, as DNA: TGTGCCAGTAGTATTCACAGGGTCGCCGGGGAGCTGTTTTTT.

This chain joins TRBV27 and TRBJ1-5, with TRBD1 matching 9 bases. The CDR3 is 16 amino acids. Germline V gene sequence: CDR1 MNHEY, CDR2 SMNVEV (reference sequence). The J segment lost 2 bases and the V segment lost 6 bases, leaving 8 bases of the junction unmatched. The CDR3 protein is CASSQRTGDGNQPQHF. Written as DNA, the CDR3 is TGTGCCAGCAGCCAGAGGACAGGGGACGGCAATCAGCCCCAGCATTTT.

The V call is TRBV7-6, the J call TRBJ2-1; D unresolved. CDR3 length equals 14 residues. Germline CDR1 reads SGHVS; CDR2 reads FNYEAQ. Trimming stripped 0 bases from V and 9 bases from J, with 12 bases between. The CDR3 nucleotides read TGTGCCAGCAGCTTAGCCTTTAGACAAGGTGAGCAGTTCTTC. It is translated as CASSLAFRQGEQFF.

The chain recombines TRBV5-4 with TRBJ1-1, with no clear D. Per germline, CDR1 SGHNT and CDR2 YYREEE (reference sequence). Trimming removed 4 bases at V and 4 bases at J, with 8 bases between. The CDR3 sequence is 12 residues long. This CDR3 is CASSLPGTEAFF. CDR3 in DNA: TGTGCCAGCAGCCTGCCCGGCACTGAAGCTTTCTTT. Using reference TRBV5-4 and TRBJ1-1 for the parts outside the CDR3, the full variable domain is ETGVTQSPTHLIKTRGQQVTLRCSSQSGHNTVSWYQQALGQGPQFIFQYYREEENGRGNFPPRFSGLQFPNYSSELNVNALELDDSALYLCASSLPGTEAFFGQGTRLTVV.

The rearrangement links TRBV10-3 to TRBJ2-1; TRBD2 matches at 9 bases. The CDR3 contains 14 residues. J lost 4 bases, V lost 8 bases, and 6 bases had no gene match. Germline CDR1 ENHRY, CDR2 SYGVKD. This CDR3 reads CAIGSGGAYNEQFF. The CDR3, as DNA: TGTGCCATCGGTAGCGGGGGCGCTTACAATGAGCAGTTCTTC.

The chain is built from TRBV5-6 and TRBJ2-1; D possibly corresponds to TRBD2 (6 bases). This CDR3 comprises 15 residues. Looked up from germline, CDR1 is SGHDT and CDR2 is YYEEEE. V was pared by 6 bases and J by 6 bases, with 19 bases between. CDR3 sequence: CASTSGGVFANEQFF. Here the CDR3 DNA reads TGTGCCAGCACCTCTGGCGGGGTGTTTGCCAATGAGCAGTTCTTC.

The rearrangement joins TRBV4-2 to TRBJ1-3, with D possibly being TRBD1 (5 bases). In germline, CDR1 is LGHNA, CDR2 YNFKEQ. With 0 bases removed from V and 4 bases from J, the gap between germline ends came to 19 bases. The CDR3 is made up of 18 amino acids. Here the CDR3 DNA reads TGTGCCAGCAGCCAAGAAGCATCGCAGGGTATAGCAGGAAACACCATATATTTT. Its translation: CASSQEASQGIAGNTIYF.

CDR3 region: CASSPGLAGGETQYF. The CDR3 nucleotides are TGTGCCAGCAGCCCTGGACTAGCGGGGGGAGAGACCCAGTACTTC. The rearrangement uses TRBV13 and TRBJ2-5; 14 bases line up with TRBD2. Trimming removed 5 bases from V and 4 bases from J; junction bases left unmatched: 3. The CDR3 length is 15 residues. Germline V gene sequence: CDR1 PRHDT, CDR2 FYEKMQ (reference sequence).

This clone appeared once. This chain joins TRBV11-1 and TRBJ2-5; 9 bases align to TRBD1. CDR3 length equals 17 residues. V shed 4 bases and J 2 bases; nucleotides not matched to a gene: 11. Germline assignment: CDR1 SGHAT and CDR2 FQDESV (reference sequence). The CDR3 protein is CASSWGQGTDNQETQYF. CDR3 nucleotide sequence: TGTGCCAGCAGCTGGGGACAGGGCACGGATAATCAAGAGACCCAGTACTTC.